Presented here are 15 T cell receptor beta chains from one specimen sequenced in a study of CD8+ T cells in alopecia areata. cDNA prepared by RNA extraction and subsequent reverse transcription served as the template for sequencing. The protocol was immunoSEQ multiplex PCR, while the TCRdb copy is restricted to in-frame clones and leaves out a portion. The data show some 160,000 clones, approximately 56% seen once. Sequenced: CD8+ T cells sorted from blood. These receptors were obtained from a human donor in good health.

This chain uses TRBV29-1 with TRBJ1-1; D unresolved. V lost 4 bases and J 5 bases, leaving 8 bases between the germline ends. CDR1 is SQVTM and CDR2 is ANQGSEA in the germline V gene. The CDR3 has 11 amino acids. The CDR3 DNA follows: TGCAGCGTTGGAGGGCGGACTGAAGCTTTCTTT. It codes for CSVGGRTEAFF.

This clone was detected only a few times. This chain uses TRBV6-4 with TRBJ2-3; 12 positions agree with TRBD2. There are 16 residues in the CDR3. Germline V gene data show CDR1 as MRHNA and CDR2 as SNTAGT. The V gene end was trimmed by 7 bases and the J gene end by 5 bases; junction bases not matched to a gene: 10. Here the CDR3 DNA reads TGTGCCAGCATCGGTGGACTAGCGGGATGGGAAGATACGCAGTATTTT. Protein sequence: CASIGGLAGWEDTQYF.

The V call is TRBV5-1, the J call TRBJ2-1; D ambiguous. Germline V lookup: CDR1 SGHRS, CDR2 YFSETQ. The CDR3 is 13 amino acids. Trimming shortened V by 4 bases and J by 5 bases, and 10 bases separated the two germline ends. The CDR3: CASSPDGNNEQFF. The CDR3, as DNA: TGCGCCAGCAGCCCGGATGGGAACAATGAGCAGTTCTTC.

V and J are TRBV9 and TRBJ1-1; 7 nucleotides line up with TRBD1. The ends lost 4 bases at V and 0 bases at J; junction bases unmatched: 9. CDR3 length: 16 amino acids. Per the germline V gene, CDR1 is SGDLS and CDR2 is YYNGEE. The CDR3 DNA sequence: TGTGCCAGCAGCACATCGAGGGGGCAAATGAACACTGAAGCTTTCTTT. Its translation is CASSTSRGQMNTEAFF.

V and J are TRBV4-2 and TRBJ2-3; D is possibly TRBD1 (6 bases). Germline-derived CDR1 and CDR2 are LGHNA and YNFKEQ. The CDR3 spans 17 residues. V was trimmed by 1 base and J by 0 bases, leaving 14 bases between them. The CDR3, as DNA: TGTGCCAGCAGCCAAGTGGGGCTAGGGGGAAGCACAGATACGCAGTATTTT. This encodes CASSQVGLGGSTDTQYF.

CDR3 amino acids: CASSFSRSSYEQYF. DNA of the CDR3: TGTGCCAGCAGCTTTTCCAGGTCGTCCTACGAGCAGTACTTC. The chain combines TRBV5-6 with TRBJ2-7, with no clear D. CDR1 and CDR2 from the germline V gene are SGHDT and YYEEEE. V was clipped by 2 bases and J by 1 base, with 10 bases between them. The CDR3 is 14 amino acids. The complete variable domain, with remaining parts taken from reference TRBV5-6 and TRBJ2-7, reads DAGVTQSPTHLIKTRGQQVTLRCSPKSGHDTVSWYQQALGQGPQFIFQYYEEEERQRGNFPDRFSGHQFPNYSSELNVNALLLGDSALYLCASSFSRSSYEQYFGPGTRLTVT.

The V call is TRBV6-1, the J call TRBJ2-1; D might be TRBD1 (7 bases). This CDR3 is 18 amino acids long. V was shortened by 4 bases and J by 2 bases, with 21 bases between the two germline ends. Germline V CDR1 and CDR2: MNHNS, SASEGT. Here the CDR3 DNA reads TGTGCCAGCAGTGGAAGACAGGGAGGAAGACCTACCTACAATGAGCAGTTCTTC. As protein: CASSGRQGGRPTYNEQFF.

This clone has a handful of counts. The chain joins TRBV30 to TRBJ1-1, with D unresolved. Germline values: CDR1 GTSNPN, CDR2 SVGIG (reference sequence). The CDR3 is 14 residues long. Trimming took 1 base from V and 0 from J, leaving 9 bases between them. CDR3 amino acids: CAWSGDGMNTEAFF. The CDR3 DNA reads as TGTGCCTGGAGTGGGGATGGCATGAACACTGAAGCTTTCTTT.

The chain recombines TRBV2 with TRBJ2-7; a possible D gene is TRBD2 (6 bases). Germline-derived CDR1 and CDR2 are SNHLY and FYNNEI. The CDR3 spans 10 residues. Trimming removed 10 bases from V and 7 bases from J, with 11 bases in between. The CDR3 coding sequence is TGTGCCACCGGGGCGGGGGAGCAGTACTTC. Amino acids: CATGAGEQYF.

The chain joins TRBV15 to TRBJ2-7; the match to TRBD2 covers 11 bases. CDR1 is LNHNV, CDR2 YYDKDF, per germline (reference sequence). The junction had 4 bases not matched to a gene; V was cut back by 5 bases and J by 7 bases. This CDR3 is 13 amino acids long. CDR3 region: CATSGLAGGEQYF. The CDR3 coding sequence is TGTGCCACCAGCGGTCTAGCGGGAGGTGAGCAGTACTTC.

The CDR3 DNA sequence: TGTGCCTGGAGTACCACCGGCGGACTAGCGGAGCAGTTCTTC. Encoded protein: CAWSTTGGLAEQFF. J is TRBJ2-1 and V is TRBV30; TRBD2 matches 9 bases. The germline gives CDR1 GTSNPN, CDR2 SVGIG (reference sequence). The CDR3 length is 14 residues. The V gene end was trimmed by 2 bases and the J gene end by 10 bases; junction bases not matched to a gene: 9.

The chain uses TRBV29-1 and TRBJ2-1; tentative D call: TRBD2 (6 bases). Germline V gives CDR1 SQVTM, CDR2 ANQGSEA. With 0 bases removed from V and 5 bases from J, the gap between germline ends came to 14 bases. The CDR3 is made up of 15 amino acids. CDR3 sequence: CSVEDPTSSHNEQFF. In DNA, the CDR3 is TGCAGCGTTGAAGATCCAACTAGCAGCCACAATGAGCAGTTCTTC.

As regards this clone: Additional DNA sequences in this sample encode the identical CDR3. The genes are TRBV29-1 and TRBJ1-3; D is possibly TRBD1 (5 bases). Trimming stripped 5 bases from V and 4 bases from J, with 9 bases between. The germline gives CDR1 SQVTM, CDR2 ANQGSEA. This CDR3 comprises 12 residues. The CDR3 here is CSVRGSGNTIYF. The CDR3 bases are TGCAGCGTTAGGGGATCCGGAAACACCATATATTTT.

The V and J genes are TRBV9 and TRBJ2-1; weak D call: TRBD1 (6 bases). The CDR3 totals 16 residues. V was clipped by 3 bases and J by 0 bases, with 13 bases between them. CDR1 and CDR2 (germline): SGDLS, YYNGEE. The CDR3: CASSAVGAVSYNEQFF. In nucleotides, the CDR3 is TGTGCCAGCAGCGCCGTGGGGGCGGTCTCCTACAATGAGCAGTTCTTC.

This sequence joins TRBV29-1 and TRBJ1-1, with TRBD1 identical over 8 bases. Trimming took 4 bases from V and 0 from J; bases not matched to a gene: 13. The V gene's germline CDR1 is SQVTM and CDR2 ANQGSEA. This CDR3 has 17 amino acids. CDR3 residues: CSVVVLATGVMNTEAFF. In DNA form, the CDR3 reads TGCAGCGTTGTGGTTCTCGCGACAGGGGTCATGAACACTGAAGCTTTCTTT.